What follows are 11 T cell receptor beta chains derived from one specimen sequenced in a study of OX40 agonist ivuxolimab in advanced cancers. TCRdb's copy holds only in-frame clones and misses some; the assay was immunoSEQ multiplex PCR. The sample yields some 100,000 clones, approximately 80% seen once. Sequences were derived from CD4+ or CD8+ T cells sorted from blood, sampled in a trial of the OX40 agonist ivuxolimab. The receptors come from an adult with an advanced solid tumor such as melanoma, head and neck, liver or kidney cancer.

This clone occurred a few times. V is TRBV18 and J is TRBJ1-2; TRBD1 matches at 9 bases. The CDR3 is 17 residues long. V dropped 5 bases and J dropped 0; count of bases not matched to a gene: 10. Germline CDR1 reads KGHSH; CDR2 reads LQKENI. For the CDR3, the DNA is TGTGCCAGCTCATCTTCGACAGGGGGGATAGCTAACTATGGCTACACCTTC. Its protein product is CASSSSTGGIANYGYTF.

Only one count was recorded for this clone. The J gene is TRBJ2-3, the V gene TRBV12-5; D ambiguous. Trimming removed 1 base at V and 6 bases at J, with 2 bases between. In germline, CDR1 is LGHNT, CDR2 FRNRAP. This CDR3 contains 11 residues. CDR3 DNA sequence: TGTGCTAGTGGTTTGGGTGATACGCAGTATTTT. This translates into CASGLGDTQYF.

The chain uses TRBV11-2 and TRBJ1-1; D possibly corresponds to TRBD1 (5 bases). V lost 2 bases to trimming and J lost 9 bases, with 13 bases between them. CDR1 is SGHAT and CDR2 is FQNNGV in the germline V gene. The CDR3 contains 13 residues. CDR3 sequence: CASSLNRDLQAFF. CDR3 DNA: TGTGCCAGCAGCTTAAATAGGGACCTTCAAGCTTTCTTT.

The J gene is TRBJ2-3, the V gene TRBV7-9; D not resolved. CDR3 size: 14 residues. The germline V and J ends were trimmed by 5 bases and 5 bases, with 14 bases remaining between them. The germline V gene has CDR1 SEHNR and CDR2 FQNEAQ (reference sequence). CDR3 DNA: TGTGCCAGCAGCCTGGACGGAGCCAGAGATACGCAGTATTTT. It codes for CASSLDGARDTQYF.

The genes are TRBV6-5 and TRBJ1-2, with TRBD1 matching 9 bases. The CDR3 has 15 residues. Trimming cost V 5 bases and J 3 bases; bases outside gene matches: 7. Germline CDR1 and CDR2: MNHEY and SVGAGI. The CDR3 loop reads CASSPFGQGYYGYTF. CDR3 nucleotides: TGTGCCAGCAGTCCCTTTGGACAGGGGTACTATGGCTACACCTTC.

The CDR3 bases are TGCGCCAGCATGGCCTACGGGGGCAGGGAAGGGGCTGGGGCCAACGTCCTGACTTTC. Amino acid sequence: CASMAYGGREGAGANVLTF. The chain is built from TRBV5-1 and TRBJ2-6; either TRBD1 or TRBD2 may fit D (6 bases each). This CDR3 region has 19 residues. From germline, CDR1 is SGHRS and CDR2 YFSETQ. V was clipped by 6 bases and J by 2 bases, with 24 bases between them.

The table lists this clone with a few counts. The chain uses TRBV27 and TRBJ1-2, with a tentative D call TRBD1 (6 bases). The CDR3 spans 12 residues. Germline V gene data show CDR1 as MNHEY and CDR2 as SMNVEV (reference sequence). V was shortened by 4 bases and J by 8 bases, with 11 bases between the two germline ends. CDR3 sequence (DNA): TGTGCCAGCAGTTCACACAGGGAAGGCTACACCTTC. Amino acids: CASSSHREGYTF.

V is TRBV28 and J is TRBJ2-7; TRBD1 matches at 7 bases. Per the germline V gene, CDR1 is MDHEN and CDR2 is SYDVKM. This CDR3 contains 15 residues. Germline trimming cut 5 bases from V and 2 bases from J; bases unmatched to any gene: 9. CDR3 protein: CASSIQGDRAYEQYF. The CDR3 DNA follows: TGTGCCAGCAGTATTCAGGGGGACCGGGCCTACGAGCAGTACTTC.

Concerning this clone: Other DNA sequences in the sample encode the same CDR3. The J gene is TRBJ1-5, the V gene TRBV19; D not certain. The CDR3 runs 13 residues. Trimming cost V 2 bases and J 4 bases, with 6 bases left between them. Germline V gene data show CDR1 as LNHDA and CDR2 as SQIVND (reference sequence). CDR3 sequence (DNA): TGTGCCAGTAGTATACAGATTAATCAGCCCCAGCATTTT. Protein product: CASSIQINQPQHF.

The chain combines TRBV23-1 with TRBJ2-5; D is unclear. TRBV23-1 is annotated as an ORF whose role is uncertain. V dropped 1 base and J dropped 3 bases, with 6 bases sitting between them. The CDR3 contains 13 residues. The CDR3 DNA sequence: TGCGCCAGCAGTCAATTCAGAGAAGAGACCCAGTACTTC. This sequence encodes CASSQFREETQYF.

The chain uses TRBV6-5 and TRBJ2-2, with D perhaps given as TRBD1 or TRBD2 (6 bases each). The germline V gene encodes CDR1 MNHEY and CDR2 SVGAGI. Trimming took off 2 bases at V and 3 bases at J, with 10 bases between the two ends. CDR3 length: 15 residues. For the CDR3, the DNA is TGTGCCAGCAGTTACGGGGGGCAAGACACCGGGGAGCTGTTTTTT. It yields the protein CASSYGGQDTGELFF.